This T cell receptor beta chain was observed in a study of T cell repertoires in cytomegalovirus infection. Each CDR3 protein gets one entry after TCRdb re-called the reads with MiXCR. This table has about 920,000 distinct CDR3 sequences, approximately 31% appearing once. V was shortened by 3 bases and J by 5 bases, with 8 bases between the two germline ends. The CDR3 extends over 13 amino acids. Per germline, CDR1 MDHEN and CDR2 SYDVKM. With respect to this clonotype: Its antigen is as yet unknown.

J is TRBJ2-1 and V is TRBV28; a possible D gene is TRBD2 (5 bases). The specimen comprised cultured CD8+ T cells from PBMCs, sampled from culture after CMV antigen stimulation. The source is a human donor in good health (CMV status not recorded). Some clones in this sample may be carry-over from other donors' samples. The CDR3 coding sequence is TGTGCCAGCAGTTTGACGGAGGACAATGAGCAGTTCTTC. Residues: CASSLTEDNEQFF.